What follows are 29 T cell receptor beta chains derived from one specimen sequenced in a study of immune characterization of retroperitoneal liposarcoma. One entry per CDR3 protein, called by TCRdb with MiXCR from the PCR reads. The sample consists of 3,000 to 3,500 distinct CDR3 sequences, roughly 45% of them appearing once. The sample consisted of tumor tissue. All receptors come from a male donor with retroperitoneal liposarcoma.

This clonotype is judged medium-sized. V and J are TRBV7-2 and TRBJ2-1; the match to TRBD2 covers 7 bases. CDR3 length: 13 amino acids. Germline V gene lookup returns CDR1 SGHTA and CDR2 FQGNSA. V was clipped by 5 bases and J by 10 bases; unmatched bases: 8. CDR3 coding DNA: TGTGCCAGCAGCCCGACCCTGGGACTAGAGCAGTTCTTC. Translated: CASSPTLGLEQFF.

The chain is built from TRBV12-5 and TRBJ2-1; D may be TRBD1 or TRBD2 (5 bases each). CDR1 is LGHNT and CDR2 is FRNRAP in the germline V gene. The germline V and J ends were trimmed by 2 bases and 7 bases, with 15 bases remaining between them. CDR3 length equals 15 residues. Written as DNA, the CDR3 is TGTGCTAGTGGTTTGAACACCGGGACCCCAAATGAGCAGTTCTTC. Its translation is CASGLNTGTPNEQFF.

This clonotype is categorized as large. CDR3 protein: CASSYRSGLYNEQFF. The DNA for the CDR3 is TGTGCCAGCAGTTACCGGTCAGGGCTTTACAATGAGCAGTTCTTC. This chain links TRBV6-6 with TRBJ2-1; D is perhaps TRBD1 (5 bases). CDR3 length: 15 amino acids. The V end lost 2 bases, the J end lost 4 bases, and 12 bases lay between the germline ends. CDR1 and CDR2 (germline): MNHNY, SVGAGI (reference sequence).

As concerns this clonotype: One end of the junction is discordant with germline, which a read error may explain. The rearrangement joins TRBV6-6 to TRBJ2-3, with 8 bases lining up with TRBD2. CDR3 length equals 13 residues. CDR1 and CDR2 (germline): MNHNY, SVGAGI (reference sequence). CDR3 sequence: CASSPGLVNEQYF. CDR3 nucleotides: TGTGCCAGCAGTCCGGGACTAGTCAATGAGCAGTACTTT.

DNA for the CDR3: TGTGCCAGCAGCTCCCGACCCCAAGGGACCCAGTTCTTC. Translated: CASSSRPQGTQFF. The chain uses TRBV6-1 and TRBJ2-1; D may match TRBD1 or TRBD2 (5 bases each). This CDR3 has 13 residues. CDR1 and CDR2 (germline): MNHNS, SASEGT. V lost 6 bases to trimming and J lost 13 bases, with 19 bases between them.

A remark on this clonotype: This likely comes from a read error, as the CDR3 has no conserved phenylalanine or tryptophan at its end. No DNA is shown, since the ends of the CDR3 on it are uncertain; the CDR3 is the one TCRdb lists. The chain joins TRBV27 to TRBJ1-1; the listed D gene, TRBD1, was not tested against the DNA. The germline gives CDR1 MNHEY, CDR2 SMNVEV (reference sequence). The CDR3 spans 19 amino acids, including both terminal residues. CDR3 in amino acids: CASSFQAGTGISYEQYFGP.

This clonotype was observed once. The chain couples TRBV11-2 to TRBJ2-5; maybe TRBD2 (5 bases). The CDR3 consists of 16 residues. Trimming stripped 0 bases from V and 11 bases from J, with 22 bases between. Germline CDR1 reads SGHAT; CDR2 reads FQNNGV. The CDR3 nucleotides read TGTGCCAGCAGCTTAGAGTTGGGGAGCTCCTACAATGAGCAGTACTTC. Translation gives CASSLELGSSYNEQYF. Complete variable domain (other parts from reference TRBV11-2 and TRBJ2-5): EAGVAQSPRYKIIEKRQSVAFWCNPISGHATLYWYQQILGQGPKLLIQFQNNGVVDDSQLPKDRFSAERLKGVDSTLKIQPAKLEDSAVYLCASSLELGSSYNEQYFGPGTRLLVL.

The chain couples TRBV7-2 to TRBJ2-1; 7 bases are shared with TRBD1. TRBJ2-7 explains the end of the DNA better; the J call may be wrong. This CDR3 has 13 amino acids. The germline gives CDR1 SGHTA, CDR2 FQGNSA. Here the CDR3 reads CASSLDRGDEQYF. The CDR3 nucleotides are TGTGCCAGCAGCTTAGACAGGGGCGACGAGCAGTACTTC.

Within the sample, this clonotype is medium-sized. J is TRBJ2-1 and V is TRBV12-5; TRBD2 matches 7 bases. The DNA end is more similar to TRBJ2-7, so the J call may be wrong. The CDR3 is made up of 16 amino acids. From germline, CDR1 is LGHNT and CDR2 FRNRAP. CDR3 in amino acids: CASGSPTPSGYNEQYF. The CDR3 region has the DNA TGTGCTAGTGGTTCCCCGACGCCTAGCGGTTACAATGAGCAGTACTTC.

The V gene is TRBV6-1, the J gene TRBJ2-1; 7 bases are a match to TRBD2. The J call is uncertain, as TRBJ2-7 better fits the DNA end. The V gene's germline CDR1 is MNHNS and CDR2 SASEGT. The CDR3 spans 14 residues. CDR3 sequence: CASARTSEGFEQYF. The CDR3 nucleotides read TGTGCCAGCGCCCGGACTAGTGAAGGTTTCGAGCAGTACTTC.

V and J are TRBV6-6 and TRBJ1-4; the match to TRBD1 covers 11 bases. This CDR3 is 15 amino acids long. CDR1 and CDR2 from the germline V gene are MNHNY and SVGAGI (reference sequence). The junction had 7 bases not matched to a gene; V was cut back by 5 bases and J by 8 bases. CDR3 bases: TGTGCCAGCAGTCCCGGACAGGGGGCAGGAGAAAAACTGTTTTTT. Translating it yields CASSPGQGAGEKLFF.

The chain has TRBV7-2 and TRBJ2-5; 7 bases line up with TRBD2. The CDR3 is 18 residues long. V gave up 1 base and J gave up 1 base; unmatched junction bases: 12. CDR1 and CDR2 (germline): SGHTA, FQGNSA. The CDR3 spells CASSLEPTSWPVQETQYF. Here the CDR3 DNA reads TGTGCCAGCAGCTTAGAGCCGACTAGCTGGCCGGTCCAAGAGACCCAGTACTTC.

The chain joins TRBV6-1 to TRBJ2-1, with a possible D match to TRBD2 (6 bases). The J call is doubtful: the DNA matches TRBJ2-5 better. The CDR3 loop spans 15 amino acids. The germline V gene encodes CDR1 MNHNS and CDR2 SASEGT. The CDR3 coding sequence is TGTGCCAGCCATCCGGGACTCCAGTACCAAGAGACCCAGTACTTC. Its protein is CASHPGLQYQETQYF.

The chain couples TRBV12-3 or TRBV12-4 to TRBJ2-1; TRBD2 might be the D (7 bases). The J call may be incorrect, as the DNA end agrees better with TRBJ2-7. This CDR3 has 15 residues. DNA for the CDR3: TGTGCCAGCAGTCCCGGGGGGCCCTTATCCTACGAGCAGTACGTC. It specifies CASSPGGPLSYEQYV.

This clonotype turned up a few times. The chain recombines TRBV7-2 with TRBJ2-3; D may be TRBD1 or TRBD2 (7 bases each). The CDR3 length is 14 residues. CDR1 is SGHTA and CDR2 is FQGNSA in the germline V gene. Trimming took off 5 bases at V and 6 bases at J, with 15 bases between the two ends. The CDR3 loop is CASSPQGGDDTQYF. The CDR3 DNA reads TGTGCCAGCAGCCCCCAGGGGGGGGATGATACGCAGTATTTT.

This rearrangement joins TRBV12-5 to TRBJ2-5; TRBD1 might be the D (5 bases). The germline V and J ends were trimmed by 5 bases and 5 bases, with 18 bases remaining between them. Per germline, CDR1 LGHNT and CDR2 FRNRAP. CDR3 length: 15 amino acids. CDR3 in DNA: TGTGCTAGTGGTCCTTCCGCCCAGGGAAGGGAGACCCAGTACTTC. It codes for CASGPSAQGRETQYF.

By share, this clonotype counts as medium-sized. One base away lies a much larger clone, so this may be a sequencing read error. V gene TRBV27 combines with J gene TRBJ2-1, with D tentatively TRBD2 (7 bases). Trimming pared 5 bases from V and 13 bases from J, leaving 18 bases between. Germline V CDR1 and CDR2: MNHEY, SMNVEV (reference sequence). CDR3 length: 13 residues. This chain's CDR3 is CASSIKQGGTQFF. As DNA, the CDR3 is TGTGCCAGCAGTATAAAACAGGGAGGGACCCAGTTCTTC.

This clonotype has just a few counts. The chain is built from TRBV7-2 and TRBJ2-5; 9 nucleotides line up with TRBD1. Germline values: CDR1 SGHTA, CDR2 FQGNSA. The CDR3 sequence is 14 residues long. After removal of 6 bases from V and 3 bases from J, the junction contained 5 bases not matched to a gene. The CDR3 coding sequence is TGTGCCAGCAGTCCTACAGGGGGCAAAGAGACCCAGTACTTC. Protein sequence: CASSPTGGKETQYF.

The V call is TRBV3-1, the J call TRBJ2-3; D not certain. The ends were cut back, 1 base at V and 2 bases at J, with 4 bases in the middle. The CDR3 is 13 amino acids. Germline V gene lookup returns CDR1 LGHDT and CDR2 YNNKEL (reference sequence). This CDR3 is CASSQGDTDTQYF. The CDR3 DNA reads as TGTGCCAGCAGCCAAGGAGACACAGATACGCAGTATTTT.

The chain recombines TRBV6-5 with TRBJ2-1, with 15 bases lining up with TRBD2. Matching the DNA end better, TRBJ2-5 makes the J call doubtful. Germline assignment: CDR1 MNHEY and CDR2 SVGAGI. CDR3 size: 19 residues. CDR3 nucleotide sequence: TGTGCCAGCAGTTACGACTCAGGGACTAGCGGGGGGTACCGAGAGACCCAGTACTTC. Translating it yields CASSYDSGTSGGYRETQYF.

The table lists this clonotype with a few counts. J is TRBJ1-2 and V is TRBV7-2; no firm D call. The V end lost 4 bases, the J end lost 13 bases, and 13 bases lay between the germline ends. Looked up from germline, CDR1 is SGHTA and CDR2 is FQGNSA. This CDR3 is built from 11 residues. The CDR3 here is CASSSLVVSTF. The DNA of the CDR3 is TGTGCCAGCAGCTCCCTCGTGGTCAGCACCTTC.

The rearrangement links TRBV6-5 to TRBJ2-1, with D perhaps TRBD2 (6 bases). The ends were cut back, 8 bases at V and 1 base at J, with 15 bases in the middle. The length of the CDR3 is 15 residues. Per germline, CDR1 MNHEY and CDR2 SVGAGI. The CDR3, as DNA: TGTGCCAGCCGTTTAGTGGGGGGATCCTACAATGAGCAGTTCTTC. This gives the protein CASRLVGGSYNEQFF.

There are a few counts of this clonotype. The V and J genes are TRBV12-3 or TRBV12-4 and TRBJ2-1; possible D gene TRBD1, 6 bases. V was trimmed by 3 bases and J by 9 bases, leaving 18 bases between them. The CDR3 is 15 residues long. CDR3 residues: CASSFRTAVQSEQFF. CDR3 nucleotides: TGTGCCAGCAGTTTCAGGACAGCCGTCCAAAGTGAGCAGTTCTTC.

The V and J genes are TRBV6-6 and TRBJ1-3; unclear D gene. CDR1 and CDR2 (germline): MNHNY, SVGAGI (reference sequence). This CDR3 spans 14 amino acids. Deletions cut 8 bases from V and 3 bases from J, with 14 bases between. The CDR3 sequence is CASGGLFFGNTIYF. The CDR3, as DNA: TGTGCCAGCGGCGGTTTGTTCTTTGGAAACACCATATATTTT.

The rearrangement links TRBV27 to TRBJ2-4, with 9 bases matching TRBD1. The J call is doubtful: the DNA matches TRBJ2-7 better. The germline gives CDR1 MNHEY, CDR2 SMNVEV (reference sequence). CDR3 length equals 15 residues. CDR3 sequence (DNA): TGTGCCAGCAGTTTGAGGGGGACAGGGTCCTACGAGCAGTACTTC. Translating it yields CASSLRGTGSYEQYF.

The chain uses TRBV10-3 and TRBJ2-1, with 10 bases lining up with TRBD2. The J call may be incorrect, as the DNA end agrees better with TRBJ2-7. CDR3 length equals 15 residues. The germline V gene encodes CDR1 ENHRY and CDR2 SYGVKD. The CDR3 reads CAISELAGMDNEQYF. The DNA of the CDR3 is TGTGCCATCAGTGAACTAGCGGGGATGGACAATGAGCAGTACTTC.

This chain uses TRBV12-3 or TRBV12-4 with TRBJ1-3; weak D call: TRBD1 (5 bases). The CDR3 extends over 13 amino acids. V was shortened by 7 bases and J by 8 bases, with 15 bases between the two germline ends. CDR3 region: CASTGTLRDTIYF. The CDR3 DNA reads as TGTGCCAGCACCGGGACCCTTCGAGACACCATATATTTT.

The chain recombines TRBV12-3 or TRBV12-4 with TRBJ2-7; a weak D match, TRBD2 (6 bases). Trimming took off 3 bases at V and 6 bases at J, with 12 bases between the two ends. The CDR3 runs to 13 residues. This chain's CDR3 is CASSLGGLGEQYF. The DNA for the CDR3 is TGTGCCAGCAGTTTGGGAGGTCTGGGCGAGCAGTACTTC.

The chain carries TRBV12-3 or TRBV12-4 and TRBJ2-4; TRBD1 agrees at 9 bases. The CDR3 length is 14 residues. V shed 6 bases and J 13 bases; nucleotides not matched to a gene: 13. The CDR3: CASSHELQGAEQYF. The DNA for the CDR3 is TGTGCCAGCAGCCACGAATTACAGGGGGCTGAGCAGTACTTC.